The present entry profiles one T cell receptor beta chain with its context. Its antigen is not known. This entry comes from a study of PD-1 blockade in mismatch repair-deficient tumors. Study-wide context: Patients had approximately 13 mismatch repair-deficient cancer types, all previously treated and progressing. Study-wide results and limits: All three positive peptides came from frameshift mutations, yielding 140 or so blood TCRs.

The time point here: identical approximately 11-day culture without peptide (control). Each of seven or eight ELISpot-reactive candidate peptides was used for approximately 11-day stimulation. An identically run culture lacking peptide was the fold-change baseline. The CDR3 totals 17 residues. From germline, CDR1 is LNHDA and CDR2 SQIVND (reference sequence). V lost 4 bases, J lost 0 bases, and 16 bases lay in between. The table came from immunoSEQ multiplex PCR; TCRdb's copy has only in-frame clones and leaves some out. The repertoire holds about 14,000 clones, with more than 75% as singletons. The chain has TRBV19 and TRBJ2-1; D remains unclear. This receptor was taken from an adult with mismatch repair-deficient cancer. Sequences were derived from cells cultured in vitro, sampled from a patient treated with pembrolizumab. CDR3 in DNA: TGTGCCAGTAGTAGAGAAGATCTGGCGGTCTCCTACAATGAGCAGTTCTTC. This gives the protein CASSREDLAVSYNEQFF.